The present TCR beta chain was sequenced within a study of cytomegalovirus exposure and HLA in healthy donors. PCR used 60 Vbeta primers and 13 Jbeta primers. This table comes from immunoSEQ multiplex PCR, and its TCRdb copy is limited to in-frame clones, with some not included. Altogether some 110,000 clones are present, around 75% being singletons, with the ten largest covering roughly 0.9%. Between the trimmed V and J ends, which lost 2 bases and 0 bases, there was a span of 4 bases. The CDR3 has 12 amino acids. From germline, CDR1 is GTSNPN and CDR2 SVGIG (reference sequence). Study-wide results and limits: Later analysis reportedly placed an Asian-associated ancestry cluster below the roughly 600-donor mean in N-insertions. Common viral pathogens seemed to be connected with several of the most significant clusters, according to a later analysis.

As to this clone: Its cognate antigen is unknown.

Likely unrecorded immune exposures existed in these nominally healthy donors. Sequencing was performed on PBMCs. The receptor comes from a woman in her twenties or thirties in good health and CMV-seronegative. This chain uses TRBV30 with TRBJ1-1; D uncertain. CDR3 nucleotide sequence: TGTGCCTGGAGTCCGGTGAACACTGAAGCTTTCTTT. Translation gives CAWSPVNTEAFF.